Each of the 3 T cell receptor beta chains below was sequenced from the same sample in a study of T-cell memory formation after mild COVID-19. A single record per CDR3 protein comes from TCRdb applying MiXCR to the 5' RACE reads. This sample carries roughly 86,000 distinct CDR3 sequences, roughly 16% of them seen once, and the ten largest clones take approximately 39%. The sample consisted of PBMCs or a T cell subset sorted from them (not recorded which). The receptors originated from a man in his late teens or twenties who had mild COVID-19 (a few samples of this study predate the infection). Cell type and time point are not known.

The chain joins TRBV19 to TRBJ2-3; D is perhaps TRBD1 or TRBD2 (5 bases each). V dropped 5 bases and J dropped 10 bases, with 22 bases sitting between them. Per the germline V gene, CDR1 is LNHDA and CDR2 is SQIVND (reference sequence). This CDR3 is 15 amino acids long. CDR3: CASSSLGARPLAQYF. The DNA of the CDR3 is TGTGCCAGTAGTTCACTCGGGGCCAGACCCTTGGCGCAGTATTTT.

In its sample, this clonotype was seen a few times. The chain combines TRBV6-2 or TRBV6-3 with TRBJ2-1, with 8 bases aligning to TRBD1. The CDR3 totals 16 residues. The V gene end was trimmed by 4 bases and the J gene end by 4 bases; junction bases not matched to a gene: 9. Germline CDR1 and CDR2: MNHEY and SVGEGT. This chain's CDR3 is CASSSIRDRTYNEQFF. CDR3 sequence (DNA): TGTGCCAGCAGTTCAATCCGGGACAGGACATACAATGAGCAGTTCTTC.

This clonotype has more than one count but fewer than ten. This chain links TRBV4-3 with TRBJ2-5; tentative D call: TRBD2 (5 bases). Deletions cut 0 bases from V and 5 bases from J, with 7 bases between. The CDR3 spans 13 residues. Germline V lookup: CDR1 LGHNA, CDR2 YSLEER. CDR3 nucleotides: TGCGCCAGCAGCCAAGAAGAGGGTGAGACCCAGTACTTC. Translation: CASSQEEGETQYF.